This T cell receptor beta chain was recorded in a study of CD8 T cells in Susac syndrome. With random hexamers, reverse transcription was performed on about 0.45 to 1 ug of RNA. TCRdb reprocessed the immunoSEQ multiplex PCR reads via MiXCR and lists one record per CDR3 protein. The sample gives some 150,000 distinct CDR3 sequences, 94% of which show up once; more than 0.2% is in the top ten. CDR1 PRHDT and CDR2 FYEKMQ come from the germline V gene (reference sequence). V shed 5 bases and J 7 bases; nucleotides not matched to a gene: 6. The CDR3 is 13 amino acids. Sequences were obtained from CD8+ T cells from PBMCs. The genes are TRBV13 and TRBJ1-2; 8 bases align to TRBD1. This receptor was identified in a human donor with multiple sclerosis. The CDR3 nucleotides read TGTGCCAGCAGCACAGGACAGGGCGGTGGCTACACCTTC. It is translated as CASSTGQGGGYTF. Supplemented by reference TRBV13 and TRBJ1-2, the full variable domain reads AAGVIQSPRHLIKEKRETATLKCYPIPRHDTVYWYQQGPGQDPQFLISFYEKMQSDKGSIPDRFSAQQFSDYHSELNMSSLELGDSALYFCASSTGQGGGYTFGSGTRLTVV.